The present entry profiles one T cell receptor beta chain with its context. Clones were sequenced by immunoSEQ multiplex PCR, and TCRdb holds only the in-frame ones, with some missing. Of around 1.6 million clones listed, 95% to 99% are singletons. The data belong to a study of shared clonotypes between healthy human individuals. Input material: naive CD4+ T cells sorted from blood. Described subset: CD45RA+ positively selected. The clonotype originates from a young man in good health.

CDR3 protein: CASRSTGGEMYGYTF. CDR3 DNA sequence: TGTGCCAGCAGGTCGACAGGGGGCGAAATGTATGGCTACACCTTC. The chain has TRBV7-9 and TRBJ1-2, with 10 bases fitting TRBD1. V was pared by 6 bases and J by 5 bases, with 9 bases of the junction left unmatched. Germline CDR1 and CDR2: SEHNR and FQNEAQ (reference sequence). The CDR3 has 15 amino acids.